The entry that follows covers one T cell receptor beta chain sequence. The antigen is unknown. Libraries were prepared by immunoSEQ multiplex PCR; TCRdb keeps only in-frame clonotypes and omits some of them. The sample consists of about 350,000 clones, 80% to 90% of them appearing once. The V end was cut by 8 bases, the J end by 0 bases, with 8 bases between. The CDR3 runs to 12 residues. Germline loops: CDR1 MNHEY, CDR2 SVGAGI. This record comes from a study of Ad26.COV2.S vaccination and SARS-CoV-2 variants. Treatment reported: 15 to 20 received Ad26.COV2.S at low or high dose, single or two shots; roughly five received placebo; per-sample allocation not given. Day 63 after the first injection of vaccine or placebo was the sampling time. It was an adult aged 18-55 years in Boston who was the donor. The study's findings and limits: Measurements of TCR breadth and depth may have given underestimates of the total T cell responses.

The receptor comes from a person between 18 and 59 years old who received the Ad26.COV2.S COVID-19 vaccine or a placebo. The chain couples TRBV6-5 to TRBJ2-7, with TRBD2 as a possible D gene (5 bases). The input for sequencing was peripheral blood, taken in a trial of Ad26.COV2.S vaccine versus placebo. CDR3 DNA: TGTGCCAGCGTCGGGGACTCCTACGAGCAGTACTTC. Residues: CASVGDSYEQYF.